This T cell receptor (beta chain) was sequenced during a study of blood T cell repertoires in COVID-19. Study-level background: Spain, Italy and the United States supplied samples that represented acute and convalescent COVID-19.

TCRdb's copy holds only in-frame clones and misses some; the assay was immunoSEQ multiplex PCR. The sample comprises 190,000 or so clones, 86% of which are singletons, and 0.78% rests with the top ten. Germline V gene lookup returns CDR1 SEHNR and CDR2 FQNEAQ (reference sequence). This CDR3 contains 13 residues. Trimming took 4 bases from V and 7 from J, leaving 8 bases between them. The chain couples TRBV7-9 to TRBJ1-6, with a tentative D call TRBD1 (6 bases). This sequence was found in a woman aged 70-85 years with acute or convalescent COVID-19. Material: peripheral blood. The chain's CDR3 is CASSSQGNSPLHF. In DNA form, the CDR3 reads TGTGCCAGCAGCTCACAGGGAAATTCACCCCTCCACTTT.